This T cell receptor beta chain was recovered during a study of T cells in Graves' hyperthyroidism and ophthalmopathy. Germline V gene data show CDR1 as SEHNR and CDR2 as FQNEAQ (reference sequence). The CDR3 is made up of 11 amino acids. Trimming stripped 3 bases from V and 6 bases from J, with 3 bases between. From RNA transcripts, TCR beta CDR3 regions were amplified. With the HTBI primer set, the TCR CDR3 went through a first round of RT-PCR. Using its own MiXCR run on the multiplex PCR reads, TCRdb lists one record per CDR3 protein. This table holds approximately 620,000 distinct CDR3 sequences, about a sixth found once.

The gene calls are TRBV7-9 and TRBJ1-3; D gene unclear. This clonotype originated in a woman between 35 and 50 years old with Graves' ophthalmopathy. Sequencing was done on a sample of blood. CDR3 nucleotides: TGTGCCAGCAGCTTCGAAAACACCATATATTTT. Its protein product is CASSFENTIYF. The variable domain in full, completed from reference TRBV7-9 and TRBJ1-3, reads DTGVSQNPRHKITKRGQNVTFRCDPISEHNRLYWYRQTLGQGPEFLTYFQNEAQLEKSRLLSDRFSAERPKGSFSTLEIQRTEQGDSAMYLCASSFENTIYFGEGSWLTVV.